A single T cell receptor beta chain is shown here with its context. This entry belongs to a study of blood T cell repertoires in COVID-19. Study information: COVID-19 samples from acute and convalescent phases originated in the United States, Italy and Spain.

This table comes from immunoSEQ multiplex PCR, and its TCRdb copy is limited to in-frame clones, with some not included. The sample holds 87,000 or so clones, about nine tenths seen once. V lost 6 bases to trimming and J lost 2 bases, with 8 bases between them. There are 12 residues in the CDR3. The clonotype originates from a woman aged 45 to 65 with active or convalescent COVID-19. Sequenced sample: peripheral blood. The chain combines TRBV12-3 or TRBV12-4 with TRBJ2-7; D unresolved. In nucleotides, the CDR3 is TGTGCCAGCAGCGCACTCACCTACGAGCAGTACTTC. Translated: CASSALTYEQYF.